Shown below are 2 T cell receptor beta chains from a single sample sequenced in a study of T-cell reconstitution after alpha-beta-depleted transplantation in children. Unique molecular identifiers tagged the TCRbeta library. Each CDR3 protein gets one entry after TCRdb re-called the PCR reads with MiXCR. The profile shows about 400,000 distinct CDR3 sequences, 15% to 20% of them singletons. Source: PBMCs, mostly from graft donor cells, taken 360 days after TCRalphabeta/CD19-depleted stem cell transplant. The receptors come from a boy younger than two who had a stem cell transplant for Wiskott-Aldrich syndrome, so the T cells may come from the graft donor.

The gene calls are TRBV20-1 and TRBJ1-4, with TRBD1 as a possible D gene (6 bases). V lost 3 bases and J lost 10, with 15 bases in between. The CDR3 runs 13 residues. The V gene's germline CDR1 is DFQATT and CDR2 SNEGSKA (reference sequence). In DNA form, the CDR3 reads TGCAGTGCTAGGACAGGTGGAAACGGAAAACTGTTTTTT. It yields the protein CSARTGGNGKLFF.

This clonotype was observed a handful of times. This chain joins TRBV29-1 and TRBJ2-7, with TRBD1 matching 12 bases. After removal of 5 bases from V and 2 bases from J, the junction contained 13 bases not matched to a gene. CDR3 length equals 17 residues. Looked up from germline, CDR1 is SQVTM and CDR2 is ANQGSEA. DNA for the CDR3: TGCAGCGTTTCCGGGACAGGGGGCCCGAGAGCTACCTACGAGCAGTACTTC. Protein sequence: CSVSGTGGPRATYEQYF.